This entry features one TCR beta chain sequence. The antigen is undetermined. These data belong to a study of cytomegalovirus exposure and HLA in healthy donors. At the level of the study: There were approximately 400 genotyped donors. Of these, about 81% fell in the genetic ancestry cluster associated with self-reported Caucasian donors.

The PCR ran on 60 Vbeta and 13 Jbeta primers. Libraries were prepared by immunoSEQ multiplex PCR; TCRdb keeps only in-frame clonotypes and omits some of them. The sample consists of about 210,000 clones, about 79% of them appearing once. Study-level results: One cluster of highly shared sequence variants probably arose as a sequencing artifact. The dataset shows that most TCR sequences were rare, while some public TCRs occurred in many donors. About 90% or about 30% of the time was how often most TCR beta V segments were productive, according to an earlier analysis.

The germline CDR1 and CDR2 sequences are SGDLS and YYNGEE. Trimming took 3 bases from V and 6 from J; bases not matched to a gene: 14. This CDR3 is built from 17 residues. The gene calls are TRBV9 and TRBJ2-1; the match to TRBD2 covers 8 bases. The specimen sequenced was PBMCs. This clonotype was obtained from a male donor in good health and CMV-seronegative. The CDR3 DNA follows: TGTGCCAGCAGCGAGAGGAGGGGGTCAGCGGGAGTCAATGAGCAGTTCTTC. As protein: CASSERRGSAGVNEQFF.